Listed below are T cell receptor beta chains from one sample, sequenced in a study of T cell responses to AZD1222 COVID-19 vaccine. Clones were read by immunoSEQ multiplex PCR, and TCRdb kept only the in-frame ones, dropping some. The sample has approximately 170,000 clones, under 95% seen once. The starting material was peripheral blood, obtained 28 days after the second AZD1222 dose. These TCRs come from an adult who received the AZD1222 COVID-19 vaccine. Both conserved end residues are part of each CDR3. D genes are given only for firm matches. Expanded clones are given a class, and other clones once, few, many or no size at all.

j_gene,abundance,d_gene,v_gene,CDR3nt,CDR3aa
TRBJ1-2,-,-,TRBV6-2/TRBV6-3,TGTGCCAGCAGTTACTCGGACTGGGGCTACACCTTC,CASSYSDWGYTF
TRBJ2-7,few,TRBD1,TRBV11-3,TGTGCCAGCAGCTTAAGGGGGACAGGGGGAAACGAGCAGTACTTC,CASSLRGTGGNEQYF
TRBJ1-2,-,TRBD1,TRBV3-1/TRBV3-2,TGTGCCAGCAGCCAAGGTGACAGGGGGGGCTATGGCTACACCTTC,CASSQGDRGGYGYTF
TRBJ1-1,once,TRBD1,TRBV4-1,TGCGCCAGCAGCCCAGGGGGACAGGGGATGGCTGAAGCTTTCTTT,CASSPGGQGMAEAFF
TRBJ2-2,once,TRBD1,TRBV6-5,TGTGCCAGCATTCCGGGACAGGGGCTTCCCGGGGAGCTGTTTTTT,CASIPGQGLPGELFF
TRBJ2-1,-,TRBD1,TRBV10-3,TGTGCCATCTGGAACCCCGGGACAGGGAACAATGAGCAGTTCTTC,CAIWNPGTGNNEQFF
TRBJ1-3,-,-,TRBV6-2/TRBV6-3,TGTGCCAGCAGCTCTATGGACAGAGGAAACACCATATATTTT,CASSSMDRGNTIYF
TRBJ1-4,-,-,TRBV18,TGTGCCAGCTCACCCCCTAACTCCGGGAAGAATAATGAAAAACTGTTTTTT,CASSPPNSGKNNEKLFF
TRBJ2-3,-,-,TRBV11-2,TGTGCCAGCAGACCTCTGACAGGAGGCACAGATACGCAGTATTTT,CASRPLTGGTDTQYF
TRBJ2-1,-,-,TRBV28,TGTGCCAGCAGTTTACCGGGCCTTTACAATGAGCAGTTCTTC,CASSLPGLYNEQFF
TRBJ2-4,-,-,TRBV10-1,TGCGCCAGCAGTGAGGGGACTCGAGCCAAAAACATTCAGTACTTC,CASSEGTRAKNIQYF
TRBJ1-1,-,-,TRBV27,TGTGCCAGCAGGATCAACACTGAAGCTTTCTTT,CASRINTEAFF
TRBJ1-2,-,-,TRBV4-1,TGCGCCAGCAGCCAAGATGGCCCGGGACATCCTTATGGCTACACCTTC,CASSQDGPGHPYGYTF
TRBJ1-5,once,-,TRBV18,TGTGCCAGCTCACCACAACAGGATCAGCCCCAGCATTTT,CASSPQQDQPQHF
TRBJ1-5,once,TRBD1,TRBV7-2,TGTGCCAGCAGCCTCGACAGGGGGCTCAATCAGCCCCAGCATTTT,CASSLDRGLNQPQHF
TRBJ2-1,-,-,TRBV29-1,TGCAGCGCTTTAAGGGGTGAGCAGTTCTTC,CSALRGEQFF
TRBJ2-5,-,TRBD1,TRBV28,TGTGCCAGCAGTTTCCAGGACAGGGTAGGCGAGACCCAGTACTTC,CASSFQDRVGETQYF
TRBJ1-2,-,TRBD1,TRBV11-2,TGTGCCAGCAGCTCTCGGACAGGCTCCTATGGCTACACCTTC,CASSSRTGSYGYTF
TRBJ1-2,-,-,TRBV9,TGTGCCAGCAGGCTCCGGGAGGGCTACACCTTC,CASRLREGYTF
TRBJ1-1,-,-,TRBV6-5,TGTGCCAGCAGCCAGAGGCTCCACATGAACACTGAAGCTTTCTTT,CASSQRLHMNTEAFF
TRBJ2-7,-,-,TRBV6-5,TGTGCCAGCAAACCAGAGGCGGGCGACTACTACGAGCAGTACTTC,CASKPEAGDYYEQYF
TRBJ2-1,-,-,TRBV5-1,TGCGCCAGCAGCTTGGGCCTTCTATCCAATGAGCAGTTCTTC,CASSLGLLSNEQFF